Listed here is a single T cell receptor beta chain. No antigen is known for it. The entry originates in a study of somatic mutations in cytotoxic T cells in rheumatoid arthritis. Points from the study as a whole: CD8+ T cells showed clonality that did not differ significantly between patients with rheumatoid arthritis and age-matched healthy controls.

TCRdb's copy holds only in-frame clones and misses some; the assay was immunoSEQ multiplex PCR. The sample lists about 17,000 clones, roughly four fifths occurring once. Material: CD8+ T cells sorted from blood. The origin of this receptor is an adult with rheumatoid arthritis.

The CDR3 reads CASSVLASGRDEQFF. The CDR3 DNA follows: TGTGCCAGCAGCGTATTGGCTAGCGGGAGGGATGAGCAGTTCTTC. This chain connects TRBV9 to TRBJ2-1, with 12 nucleotides matching TRBD2. V dropped 1 base and J dropped 8; count of bases not matched to a gene: 4. Per germline, CDR1 SGDLS and CDR2 YYNGEE. This CDR3 has 15 amino acids.